Each of the 32 T cell receptor beta chains below was sequenced from the same sample in a study of blood T cell repertoires in COVID-19. Sequenced by immunoSEQ multiplex PCR; TCRdb stores in-frame clones only, minus some. Of 400,000 to 450,000 clones listed, 80% to 90% are singletons. The source material was PBMCs or T cells enriched from blood (not recorded which). Receptor source: a man aged 25-45 years who had recovered from COVID-19.

This CDR3 reads CASSSWPERNIQYF. The CDR3 DNA reads TGCGCCAGCAGCTCATGGCCCGAGAGGAACATTCAGTACTTC. The chain is built from TRBV5-1 and TRBJ2-4; D is ambiguous. The CDR3 length is 14 residues. Looked up from germline, CDR1 is SGHRS and CDR2 is YFSETQ. Trimming pared 3 bases from V and 7 bases from J, leaving 14 bases between.

The chain couples TRBV28 to TRBJ2-7; TRBD2 agrees at 10 bases. CDR1 and CDR2 from the germline V gene are MDHEN and SYDVKM. The CDR3 consists of 15 residues. Trimming removed 4 bases from V and 2 bases from J; junction bases left unmatched: 5. CDR3 coding DNA: TGTGCCAGCAGTTACGCTAGCGGGGGAGCCTACGAGCAGTACTTC. This sequence encodes CASSYASGGAYEQYF.

This clone came up once. The chain uses TRBV14 and TRBJ2-1; D might be TRBD1 (6 bases). The CDR3 runs 21 residues. The V gene's germline CDR1 is SGHDN and CDR2 FVKESK. The V end lost 0 bases, the J end lost 5 bases, and 29 bases lay between the germline ends. The CDR3 reads CASSQDLFLRRRSQGNNEQFF. In DNA, the CDR3 is TGTGCCAGCAGCCAAGATCTCTTTCTTCGAAGGAGAAGCCAGGGGAACAATGAGCAGTTCTTC.

The V call is TRBV7-3, the J call TRBJ2-2, with 7 bases that match TRBD1. The CDR3 spans 14 residues. Germline assignment: CDR1 SGHTA and CDR2 FQGTGA. J was trimmed by 1 base and V by 5 bases; bases with no gene match: 1. The DNA for the CDR3 is TGTGCCAGCAGCCGACAGGGGAACACCGGGGAGCTGTTTTTT. This codes for CASSRQGNTGELFF.

The V gene is TRBV14, the J gene TRBJ2-7; D is unresolved. V lost 3 bases to trimming and J lost 3 bases, with 9 bases between them. This CDR3 comprises 13 residues. Germline CDR1 and CDR2: SGHDN and FVKESK. The chain's CDR3 is CASSHLPLYEQYF. CDR3 coding DNA: TGTGCCAGCAGCCACCTCCCCCTCTACGAGCAGTACTTC.

J is TRBJ1-2 and V is TRBV4-1; unclear D gene. Germline CDR1 and CDR2: MGHRA and YSYEKL. The germline V and J ends were trimmed by 4 bases and 0 bases, with 12 bases remaining between them. The CDR3 has 15 amino acids. In nucleotides, the CDR3 is TGCGCCAGCAGCCCCAAGATGGCAGCTAACTATGGCTACACCTTC. This gives the protein CASSPKMAANYGYTF.

The chain employs TRBV27 and TRBJ1-4; D possibly corresponds to TRBD1 (5 bases). There are 16 residues in the CDR3. Germline V gene data show CDR1 as MNHEY and CDR2 as SMNVEV (reference sequence). The ends were cut back, 4 bases at V and 5 bases at J, with 17 bases in the middle. The CDR3 nucleotides are TGTGCCAGCAGTTATGGGGCGGTTCAAGGGAATGAAAAACTGTTTTTT. Protein: CASSYGAVQGNEKLFF.

The chain combines TRBV10-3 with TRBJ2-7; 7 nucleotides line up with TRBD1. V was pared by 5 bases and J by 6 bases, with 10 bases of the junction left unmatched. The CDR3 is 14 residues long. Germline values: CDR1 ENHRY, CDR2 SYGVKD. CDR3 residues: CAISRTGSNTEQYF. The DNA of the CDR3 is TGTGCCATCAGTCGGACAGGATCCAATACCGAGCAGTACTTC.

CDR3: CSVETTGGVGELFF. The CDR3 coding sequence is TGCAGCGTGGAGACGACGGGAGGCGTCGGGGAGCTGTTTTTT. This sequence joins TRBV29-1 and TRBJ2-2, with 7 bases fitting TRBD2. The length of the CDR3 is 14 residues. J gave up 7 bases and V 6 bases, and 11 bases lay outside the gene matches. CDR1 and CDR2 from the germline V gene are SQVTM and ANQGSEA.

The V call is TRBV27, the J call TRBJ2-4, with 9 bases that match TRBD2. CDR1 and CDR2 (germline): MNHEY, SMNVEV (reference sequence). This CDR3 is 16 amino acids long. The V gene end was trimmed by 4 bases and the J gene end by 3 bases; junction bases not matched to a gene: 7. CDR3 nucleotide sequence: TGTGCCAGCAGTTCCCTAGCGGGATGGGACAAAAACATTCAGTACTTC. Protein sequence: CASSSLAGWDKNIQYF.

The V and J genes are TRBV11-2 and TRBJ2-7; D may be TRBD2 (5 bases). The CDR3 contains 15 residues. Germline-derived CDR1 and CDR2 are SGHAT and FQNNGV. The V end lost 5 bases, the J end lost 2 bases, and 16 bases lay between the germline ends. As DNA, the CDR3 is TGTGCCAGCAGCGAATGGCGACTAAGCCCCTACGAGCAGTACTTC. This gives the protein CASSEWRLSPYEQYF.

The V gene is TRBV2, the J gene TRBJ1-2, with a possible D match to TRBD1 (5 bases). Trimming pared 4 bases from V and 0 bases from J, leaving 9 bases between. CDR1 SNHLY and CDR2 FYNNEI come from the germline V gene. The CDR3 consists of 14 residues. The CDR3 bases are TGTGCCAGCAGTGTCGACAGAGCTAACTATGGCTACACCTTC. This encodes CASSVDRANYGYTF.

This chain joins TRBV25-1 and TRBJ2-1, with 11 bases identical to TRBD2. This CDR3 has 14 amino acids. The germline V gene has CDR1 MGHDK and CDR2 SYGVNS. J was trimmed by 7 bases and V by 7 bases; bases with no gene match: 6. The CDR3 spells CASKLAGVSNEQFF. Written as DNA, the CDR3 is TGTGCCAGCAAACTAGCGGGAGTTTCGAATGAGCAGTTCTTC.

Notes on this clone: This same CDR3 is encoded by further DNA sequences in the sample. This chain links TRBV3-1 (or the pseudogene TRBV3-2) with TRBJ2-2; D not certain. V was trimmed by 1 base and J by 6 bases, leaving 6 bases between them. The CDR3 runs to 13 residues. In germline, CDR1 is LGHDT, CDR2 YNNKEL (reference sequence). The CDR3 DNA reads as TGTGCCAGCAGCCAAGGTGGCCCCGGGGAGCTGTTTTTT. This translates into CASSQGGPGELFF.

J is TRBJ2-7 and V is TRBV11-1, with D perhaps TRBD1 (6 bases). Trimming took 7 bases from V and 4 from J, leaving 14 bases between them. CDR1 and CDR2 (germline): SGHAT, FQDESV (reference sequence). CDR3 length: 13 amino acids. The CDR3 nucleotides are TGTGCCAGCACTAATGGGCAGGGGTACGAGCAGTACTTC. Protein product: CASTNGQGYEQYF.

The V gene is TRBV27, the J gene TRBJ2-7; TRBD1 aligns across 8 bases. Germline values: CDR1 MNHEY, CDR2 SMNVEV (reference sequence). Germline trimming cut 2 bases from V and 9 bases from J; bases unmatched to any gene: 6. The CDR3 has 13 amino acids. CDR3 sequence (DNA): TGTGCCAGCAGTTTAGACAGGGGAAGGTGGCAGTACTTC. It encodes CASSLDRGRWQYF.

The chain has TRBV5-1 and TRBJ2-1; the D is unclear. CDR1 is SGHRS, CDR2 YFSETQ, per germline. Trimming removed 5 bases at V and 4 bases at J, with 22 bases between. The CDR3 runs to 17 residues. The CDR3 reads CASSSVEVSTVYNEQFF. The DNA of the CDR3 is TGCGCCAGCAGTTCGGTAGAGGTTTCGACGGTATACAATGAGCAGTTCTTC. Filled out from reference TRBV5-1 and TRBJ2-1, the complete variable domain reads KAGVTQTPRYLIKTRGQQVTLSCSPISGHRSVSWYQQTPGQGLQFLFEYFSETQRNKGNFPGRFSGRQFSNSRSEMNVSTLELGDSALYLCASSSVEVSTVYNEQFFGPGTRLTVL.

In its sample, this clone was seen once. This sequence joins TRBV5-4 and TRBJ2-1; 10 nucleotides match TRBD2. CDR3 length: 15 amino acids. CDR1 and CDR2 from the germline V gene are SGHNT and YYREEE (reference sequence). Trimming took 4 bases from V and 1 from J; bases not matched to a gene: 2. CDR3 sequence (DNA): TGTGCCAGCAGCCTTAGCGGGAGGTCCTACAATGAGCAGTTCTTC. Translated, it gives CASSLSGRSYNEQFF.

V usage is TRBV9 and J usage is TRBJ2-7, with TRBD2 matching over 11 bases. V shed 0 bases and J 7 bases; nucleotides not matched to a gene: 6. The CDR3 is made up of 15 amino acids. Per the germline V gene, CDR1 is SGDLS and CDR2 is YYNGEE. CDR3 sequence (DNA): TGTGCCAGCAGCGTAGGAGGTAGCGGGAGGGGAGAGCAGTACTTC. Its translation is CASSVGGSGRGEQYF.

The chain has TRBV3-1 (or the pseudogene TRBV3-2) and TRBJ2-2, with D perhaps matching TRBD2 (5 bases). With 1 base removed from V and 4 bases from J, the gap between germline ends came to 7 bases. The germline V gene has CDR1 LGHDT and CDR2 YNNKEL (reference sequence). The CDR3 sequence is 14 residues long. The CDR3 sequence: CASSQGAGTGELFF. The DNA of the CDR3 is TGTGCCAGCAGCCAAGGGGCGGGCACCGGGGAGCTGTTTTTT.

The gene calls are TRBV29-1 and TRBJ2-7; 10 bases are a match to TRBD1. Germline V gene sequence: CDR1 SQVTM, CDR2 ANQGSEA. The junction had 8 bases not matched to a gene; V was cut back by 2 bases and J by 4 bases. This CDR3 comprises 15 residues. The CDR3 DNA reads TGCAGCGTTGAAAAGCCGGGACAGGGGTTATACGAGCAGTACTTC. Translated: CSVEKPGQGLYEQYF.

The chain uses TRBV11-2 and TRBJ1-2; D is unclear. V was pared by 5 bases and J by 0 bases, with 10 bases between. The CDR3 sequence is 14 residues long. Germline CDR1 SGHAT, CDR2 FQNNGV. CDR3 in DNA: TGTGCCAGCAGCATCGACATATCTAACTATGGCTACACCTTC. It yields the protein CASSIDISNYGYTF.

V usage is TRBV7-3 and J usage is TRBJ2-7, with a possible D match to TRBD2 (7 bases). The CDR3 is made up of 13 amino acids. In germline, CDR1 is SGHTA, CDR2 FQGTGA. V gave up 11 bases and J gave up 5 bases, with 19 bases separating them. Here the CDR3 DNA reads TGTGCCCGTCCGACAGGTGCGGGGGACGAGCAGTACTTC. Encoded protein: CARPTGAGDEQYF.

The chain joins TRBV5-6 to TRBJ1-2; D unresolved. CDR3 length equals 15 residues. V lost 2 bases and J 0 bases, leaving 11 bases between the germline ends. Germline V lookup: CDR1 SGHDT, CDR2 YYEEEE. The CDR3 here is CASSFMSSPNYGYTF. CDR3 nucleotide sequence: TGTGCCAGCAGCTTTATGTCGTCCCCTAACTATGGCTACACCTTC.

The rearrangement uses TRBV28 and TRBJ2-7, with 8 bases lining up with TRBD1. The germline gives CDR1 MDHEN, CDR2 SYDVKM. This CDR3 is 14 amino acids long. V lost 8 bases and J lost 2; bases outside the gene matches: 8. The CDR3 reads CASGRTGLTYEQYF. CDR3 DNA: TGTGCCAGCGGGCGGACAGGGCTGACCTACGAGCAGTACTTC.

This clone was counted a single time. J is TRBJ2-1 and V is TRBV28; TRBD1 is a possible D gene (6 bases). CDR3 length equals 14 residues. The germline V gene has CDR1 MDHEN and CDR2 SYDVKM. Trimming pared 4 bases from V and 4 bases from J, leaving 11 bases between. This CDR3 reads CASSYGTTYNEQFF. CDR3 DNA: TGTGCCAGCAGTTACGGGACAACATACAATGAGCAGTTCTTC.

The chain has TRBV13 and TRBJ2-3, with 14 bases that match TRBD2. The CDR3 has 16 residues. Germline CDR1 PRHDT, CDR2 FYEKMQ (reference sequence). The ends lost 5 bases at V and 2 bases at J; junction bases unmatched: 3. CDR3 loop: CASSRLAGGNTDTQYF. In DNA form, the CDR3 reads TGTGCCAGCAGCCGACTAGCGGGAGGGAACACAGATACGCAGTATTTT. Complete variable domain (other parts from reference TRBV13 and TRBJ2-3): AAGVIQSPRHLIKEKRETATLKCYPIPRHDTVYWYQQGPGQDPQFLISFYEKMQSDKGSIPDRFSAQQFSDYHSELNMSSLELGDSALYFCASSRLAGGNTDTQYFGPGTRLTVL.

The gene calls are TRBV11-1 and TRBJ2-7; 13 bases are a match to TRBD2. V lost 4 bases to trimming and J lost 3 bases; unmatched junction nucleotides: 6. There are 16 residues in the CDR3. Per the germline V gene, CDR1 is SGHAT and CDR2 is FQDESV (reference sequence). The CDR3 DNA is TGTGCCAGCAGCTCGGGACTAGCGGGACGGAGCTACGAGCAGTACTTC. Its translation: CASSSGLAGRSYEQYF.

This chain links TRBV4-1 with TRBJ2-5; D gene unclear. Germline V gene sequence: CDR1 MGHRA, CDR2 YSYEKL. The CDR3 covers 13 residues. V gave up 1 base and J gave up 2 bases, with 5 bases separating them. The CDR3 sequence: CASSQGQQETQYF. In DNA form, the CDR3 reads TGCGCCAGCAGCCAAGGGCAGCAAGAGACCCAGTACTTC.

J is TRBJ2-1 and V is TRBV5-1; D perhaps matches TRBD2 (5 bases). Trimming removed 4 bases from V and 7 bases from J, with 21 bases in between. The germline gives CDR1 SGHRS, CDR2 YFSETQ. This CDR3 is built from 16 residues. The DNA of the CDR3 is TGCGCCAGCAGCCCGCGGGCCAGTCCTACTGGGAATGAGCAGTTCTTC. Translating gives CASSPRASPTGNEQFF.

The rearrangement joins TRBV25-1 to TRBJ2-5; 10 nucleotides align to TRBD2. J gave up 5 bases and V 1 base, and 7 bases lay outside the gene matches. The CDR3 extends over 16 amino acids. Per germline, CDR1 MGHDK and CDR2 SYGVNS. CDR3 region: CASSELASGSWETQYF. In DNA form, the CDR3 reads TGTGCCAGCAGTGAATTGGCTAGCGGGAGCTGGGAGACCCAGTACTTC.

The chain recombines TRBV19 with TRBJ2-1, with unresolved D. Germline lookup yields CDR1 LNHDA and CDR2 SQIVND (reference sequence). V was pared by 1 base and J by 3 bases, with 13 bases between. The CDR3 runs 16 residues. The CDR3 DNA reads as TGTGCCAGTAGTATAGGACGAGACACCATCTACAATGAGCAGTTCTTC. Translating it yields CASSIGRDTIYNEQFF.